The 19 T cell receptor beta chains presented below share a single source sample, sequenced in a study of CD4 T cells in relation to SARS-CoV-2 and coronaviruses. Assay: immunoSEQ multiplex PCR; the TCRdb copy retains only in-frame clones and omits some. The repertoire holds under 65,000 clones, with 86% as singletons. CD4+ T cells from unexposed donors were obtained before the COVID-19 pandemic (2011-2018). Sequencing was done on a sample of memory CD4+ T cells from PBMCs. These receptors all come from a human donor in good health.

The genes are TRBV11-2 and TRBJ2-3; D is possibly TRBD2 (5 bases). Trimming shortened V by 1 base and J by 4 bases, and 15 bases separated the two germline ends. The germline V gene encodes CDR1 SGHAT and CDR2 FQNNGV. The CDR3 has 16 residues. CDR3 sequence: CASSLAAGKVSDTQYF. The DNA of the CDR3 is TGTGCCAGCAGCTTAGCAGCCGGGAAGGTTTCAGATACGCAGTATTTT. Full variable domain (rest looked up from reference TRBV11-2 and TRBJ2-3): EAGVAQSPRYKIIEKRQSVAFWCNPISGHATLYWYQQILGQGPKLLIQFQNNGVVDDSQLPKDRFSAERLKGVDSTLKIQPAKLEDSAVYLCASSLAAGKVSDTQYFGPGTRLTVL.

V gene TRBV5-1 combines with J gene TRBJ2-3; D is possibly TRBD1 (6 bases). The CDR3 totals 15 residues. V was clipped by 4 bases and J by 0 bases, with 12 bases between them. Germline V gene data show CDR1 as SGHRS and CDR2 as YFSETQ. CDR3 nucleotides: TGCGCCAGCAGCGACAGGACGGATAGCACAGATACGCAGTATTTT. It specifies CASSDRTDSTDTQYF.

The CDR3, as DNA: TGTGCCAGCAGTCTTTCTAGCGGGAGCCCCGGGGAGCTGTTTTTT. It encodes CASSLSSGSPGELFF. J is TRBJ2-2 and V is TRBV2; 10 bases map to TRBD2. Germline V gene lookup returns CDR1 SNHLY and CDR2 FYNNEI. V trimming: 5 bases; J trimming: 6 bases; junction bases outside the gene matches: 6. The CDR3 length is 15 residues.

The rearrangement joins TRBV19 to TRBJ2-2; 7 bases line up with TRBD2. V shed 4 bases, J shed 0 bases, and the junction held 8 bases outside the gene matches. The CDR3 totals 17 residues. CDR1 and CDR2 (germline): LNHDA, SQIVND (reference sequence). Here the CDR3 reads CASSTAPSGTNTGELFF. The DNA of the CDR3 is TGTGCCAGTAGTACCGCCCCTAGCGGAACGAACACCGGGGAGCTGTTTTTT.

The rearrangement links TRBV12-3 or TRBV12-4 to TRBJ2-6; D is unclear. The CDR3 spans 13 residues. V was pared by 8 bases and J by 2 bases, with 7 bases between. Here the CDR3 reads CASSFTGANVLTF. The CDR3 coding sequence is TGTGCCAGCTCTTTTACTGGGGCCAACGTCCTGACTTTC.

The V gene is TRBV21-1, the J gene TRBJ2-3; the table's D gene call, TRBD1, was not cross checked with the DNA. TRBV21-1 is an annotated pseudogene. This CDR3 has 19 residues. CDR3 sequence (DNA): TGTGCCAGCAGCAAAGCCCAGAAATGGGACAGCCTAAACACAGATACGCAGTATTTT. Translation: CASSKAQKWDSLNTDTQYF.

The rearrangement uses TRBV5-5 and TRBJ2-7, with 7 positions matching TRBD2. Per the germline V gene, CDR1 is SGHKS and CDR2 is YYEKEE (reference sequence). V was pared by 0 bases and J by 6 bases, with 9 bases of the junction left unmatched. The CDR3 runs to 15 residues. The CDR3 loop reads CASSLGGYSGREQYF. The CDR3 DNA reads as TGTGCCAGCAGCTTGGGGGGGTATAGCGGGCGCGAGCAGTACTTC.

The chain carries TRBV6-5 and TRBJ2-7; the D gene could be TRBD1 or TRBD2 (5 bases each). The CDR3 extends over 15 amino acids. Germline V gives CDR1 MNHEY, CDR2 SVGAGI. The V end was cut by 6 bases, the J end by 0 bases, with 15 bases between. CDR3 in amino acids: CASRGEEAPSYEQYF. The CDR3 DNA sequence: TGTGCCAGCAGGGGGGAAGAGGCCCCCTCCTACGAGCAGTACTTC.

Only one count was recorded for this clone. The chain is built from TRBV5-1 and TRBJ2-2; D unclear. This CDR3 is built from 16 residues. The V gene's germline CDR1 is SGHRS and CDR2 YFSETQ. The germline V and J ends were trimmed by 0 bases and 6 bases, with 15 bases remaining between them. The CDR3 nucleotides read TGCGCCAGCAGCTTGGCCCCTAGATCAGGTCCCGGGGAGCTGTTTTTT. This translates into CASSLAPRSGPGELFF.

The chain employs TRBV6-5 and TRBJ2-2, with D tentatively TRBD2 (6 bases). Deletions cut 6 bases from V and 15 bases from J, with 23 bases between. The CDR3 length is 14 residues. Germline CDR1 MNHEY, CDR2 SVGAGI. Here the CDR3 DNA reads TGTGCCAGCAGGCTAACCCGGGACTCCAATGTTATGTTTTTT. Protein product: CASRLTRDSNVMFF.

The chain uses TRBV28 and TRBJ1-2, with D possibly being TRBD1 (5 bases). The germline CDR1 and CDR2 sequences are MDHEN and SYDVKM. V shed 7 bases and J shed 4 bases, with 16 bases lying between them. There are 14 residues in the CDR3. CDR3 coding DNA: TGTGCCAGCACCCAAGGTGGGGGGGTCTATGGCTACACCTTC. This codes for CASTQGGGVYGYTF.

The rearrangement joins TRBV6-5 to TRBJ2-1; 13 nucleotides agree with TRBD2. Trimming took 7 bases from V and 8 from J; bases not matched to a gene: 8. The CDR3 runs 15 residues. CDR1 is MNHEY, CDR2 SVGAGI, per germline. DNA of the CDR3: TGTGCCAGCAACGAAGGACTAGCGGGAGTTCATGAGCAGTTCTTC. It specifies CASNEGLAGVHEQFF.

The CDR3 protein is CAITQGDADTDTQYF. The CDR3 nucleotides read TGTGCCATCACCCAAGGGGACGCGGACACAGATACGCAGTATTTT. The V call is TRBV10-3, the J call TRBJ2-3; D may match TRBD1 or TRBD2 (5 bases each). Per germline, CDR1 ENHRY and CDR2 SYGVKD. V lost 7 bases and J lost 2, with 16 bases in between. This CDR3 is 15 amino acids long.

The V gene is TRBV7-9, the J gene TRBJ2-3; 10 bases fit TRBD2. The J segment lost 2 bases and the V segment lost 4 bases, leaving 3 bases of the junction unmatched. CDR1 SEHNR and CDR2 FQNEAQ come from the germline V gene (reference sequence). CDR3 length: 15 amino acids. In nucleotides, the CDR3 is TGTGCCAGCAGCTCAAGCGGGGGGGTCACAGATACGCAGTATTTT. It encodes CASSSSGGVTDTQYF.

The chain carries TRBV28 and TRBJ2-7, with 10 bases aligning to TRBD1. Germline V gene data show CDR1 as MDHEN and CDR2 as SYDVKM. V lost 11 bases and J lost 2; bases outside the gene matches: 3. CDR3 length: 12 residues. Here the CDR3 DNA reads TGTGCCTCCGGGACAGGGGCCTACGAGCAGTACTTC. This translates into CASGTGAYEQYF.

This clone has only one observation. This sequence joins TRBV6-5 and TRBJ2-7; possible D gene TRBD1, 6 bases. Trimming pared 6 bases from V and 0 bases from J, leaving 12 bases between. The CDR3 runs 14 residues. The germline V gene has CDR1 MNHEY and CDR2 SVGAGI. CDR3 loop: CASRRTAHSYEQYF. DNA for the CDR3: TGTGCCAGCAGACGGACAGCTCACTCCTACGAGCAGTACTTC.

The genes are TRBV24-1 and TRBJ2-3; the D gene is possibly TRBD2 (6 bases). In germline, CDR1 is KGHDR, CDR2 SFDVKD. The CDR3 sequence is 15 residues long. Trimming removed 4 bases at V and 5 bases at J, with 15 bases between. CDR3 in amino acids: CATSDPREMGDTQYF. The CDR3 coding sequence is TGTGCCACCAGTGACCCCCGGGAGATGGGAGATACGCAGTATTTT.

The chain recombines TRBV27 with TRBJ2-2; 7 bases map to TRBD1. The CDR3 extends over 15 amino acids. Germline assignment: CDR1 MNHEY and CDR2 SMNVEV (reference sequence). V was pared by 5 bases and J by 4 bases, with 7 bases of the junction left unmatched. The CDR3 spells CASSPNRGFTGELFF. In DNA form, the CDR3 reads TGTGCCAGCAGTCCGAACAGGGGATTCACCGGGGAGCTGTTTTTT.

The chain employs TRBV10-1 and TRBJ2-3; 9 positions match TRBD2. V shed 10 bases and J 2 bases; nucleotides not matched to a gene: 19. Per germline, CDR1 WNHNN and CDR2 SYGVQD (reference sequence). This CDR3 spans 18 amino acids. The CDR3 protein is CATSERRISGRPTDTQYF. In nucleotides, the CDR3 is TGCGCCACATCTGAGCGGCGGATTAGCGGGAGACCCACAGATACGCAGTATTTT.